This T cell receptor beta chain comes out of a study of T cells in Graves' hyperthyroidism and ophthalmopathy. Absent ophthalmopathy progression within 18 months defined stable Graves' hyperthyroidism. Uncontrolled infection, other autoimmune disease, pregnancy or lactation disqualified patients from enrolment. The investigators amplified TCR beta CDR3 regions from RNA transcripts. RT-PCR in the first round (using the HTBI primer set) targeted the TCR CDR3. From the multiplex PCR reads, TCRdb called clonotypes with MiXCR, one entry per CDR3 protein. The sample records hundreds of thousands of distinct CDR3 sequences, about 15% being singletons. V dropped 8 bases and J dropped 8 bases, with 19 bases sitting between them. The CDR3 sequence is 14 residues long. The germline V gene has CDR1 SEHNR and CDR2 FQNEAQ (reference sequence).

Sequenced material: blood. The chain is built from TRBV7-9 and TRBJ2-1; D possibly corresponds to TRBD1 (6 bases). This receptor was obtained from a woman aged 25 to 45 with Graves' hyperthyroidism. For the CDR3, the DNA is TGTGCCAGCCGGAAGCAGGACAGAATAGATGAGCAGTTCTTC. Protein sequence: CASRKQDRIDEQFF.